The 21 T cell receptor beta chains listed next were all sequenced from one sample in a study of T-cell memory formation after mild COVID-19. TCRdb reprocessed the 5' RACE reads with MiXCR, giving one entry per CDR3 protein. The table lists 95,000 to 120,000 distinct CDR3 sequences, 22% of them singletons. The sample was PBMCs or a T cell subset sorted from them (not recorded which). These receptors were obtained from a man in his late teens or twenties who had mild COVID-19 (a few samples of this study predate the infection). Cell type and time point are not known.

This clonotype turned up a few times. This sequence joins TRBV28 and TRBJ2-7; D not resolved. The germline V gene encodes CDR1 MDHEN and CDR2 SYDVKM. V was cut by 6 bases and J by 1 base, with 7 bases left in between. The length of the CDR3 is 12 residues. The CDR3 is CASSMDSYEQYV. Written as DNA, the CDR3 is TGTGCCAGCAGCATGGATTCCTACGAGCAGTACGTC.

The CDR3 loop is CSANSGAALNEQFF. For the CDR3, the DNA is TGCAGTGCTAACAGCGGGGCCGCCCTCAATGAGCAGTTCTTC. This chain uses TRBV20-1 with TRBJ2-1; 7 positions agree with TRBD2. There are 14 residues in the CDR3. Germline CDR1 reads DFQATT; CDR2 reads SNEGSKA (reference sequence). V lost 4 bases to trimming and J lost 6 bases; unmatched junction nucleotides: 9.

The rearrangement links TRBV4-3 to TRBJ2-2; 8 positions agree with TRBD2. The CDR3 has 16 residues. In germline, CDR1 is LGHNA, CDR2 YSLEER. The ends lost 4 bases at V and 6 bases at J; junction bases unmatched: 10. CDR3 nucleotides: TGCGCCAGCAGCCTCGGCGTAGCGGGGCCTCCCGGGGAGCTGTTTTTT. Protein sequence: CASSLGVAGPPGELFF.

The CDR3 loop reads CASSLDPGTGRYEQYF. CDR3 nucleotide sequence: TGTGCCAGCAGCTTAGACCCCGGGACAGGCCGATACGAGCAGTACTTC. This chain joins TRBV7-6 and TRBJ2-7, with 8 bases lining up with TRBD1. This CDR3 spans 16 amino acids. In germline, CDR1 is SGHVS, CDR2 FNYEAQ. Trimming removed 1 base from V and 4 bases from J; junction bases left unmatched: 9.

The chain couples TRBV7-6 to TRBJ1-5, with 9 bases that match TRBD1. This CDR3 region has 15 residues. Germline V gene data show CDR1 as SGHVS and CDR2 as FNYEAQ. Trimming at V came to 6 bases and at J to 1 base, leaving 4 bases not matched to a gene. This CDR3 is CASSRGQGSNQPQHF. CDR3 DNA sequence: TGTGCCAGCAGTCGAGGACAGGGGAGCAATCAGCCCCAGCATTTT.

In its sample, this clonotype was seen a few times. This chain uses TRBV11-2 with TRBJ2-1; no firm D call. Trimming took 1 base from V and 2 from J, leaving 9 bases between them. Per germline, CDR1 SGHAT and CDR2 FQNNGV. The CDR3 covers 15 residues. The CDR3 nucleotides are TGTGCCAGCAGCTTAGTGGACCACACCTACAATGAGCAGTTCTTC. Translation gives CASSLVDHTYNEQFF.

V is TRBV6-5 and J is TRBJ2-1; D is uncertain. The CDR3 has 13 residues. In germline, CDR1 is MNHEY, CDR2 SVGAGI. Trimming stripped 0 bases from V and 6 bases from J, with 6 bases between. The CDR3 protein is CASSYSPINEQFF. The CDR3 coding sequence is TGTGCCAGCAGTTACTCGCCTATCAATGAGCAGTTCTTC.

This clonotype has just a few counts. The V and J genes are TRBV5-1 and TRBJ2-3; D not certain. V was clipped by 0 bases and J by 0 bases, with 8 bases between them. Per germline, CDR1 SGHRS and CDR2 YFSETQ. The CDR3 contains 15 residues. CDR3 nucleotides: TGCGCCAGCAGCTTGGGGGCGGCTAGCACAGATACGCAGTATTTT. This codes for CASSLGAASTDTQYF.

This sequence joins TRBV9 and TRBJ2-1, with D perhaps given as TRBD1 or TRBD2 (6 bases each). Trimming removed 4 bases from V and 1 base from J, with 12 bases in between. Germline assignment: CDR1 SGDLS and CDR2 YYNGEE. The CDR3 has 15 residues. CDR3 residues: CASSSRGPSYNEQFF. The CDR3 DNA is TGTGCCAGCAGCTCCCGGGGGCCTTCCTACAATGAGCAGTTCTTC.

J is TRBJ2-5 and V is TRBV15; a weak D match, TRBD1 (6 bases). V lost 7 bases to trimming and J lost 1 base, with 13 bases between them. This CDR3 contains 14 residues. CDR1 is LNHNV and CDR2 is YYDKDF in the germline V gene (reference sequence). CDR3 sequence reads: CATTRRGGQETQYF. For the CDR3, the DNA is TGTGCCACCACCCGGAGAGGGGGCCAAGAGACCCAGTACTTC.

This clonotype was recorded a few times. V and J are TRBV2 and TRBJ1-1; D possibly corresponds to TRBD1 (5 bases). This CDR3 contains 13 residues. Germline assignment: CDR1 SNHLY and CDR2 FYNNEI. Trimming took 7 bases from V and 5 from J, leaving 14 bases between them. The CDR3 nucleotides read TGTGCCAGCAATACAGGAATGGGAACTGAAGCTTTCTTT. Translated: CASNTGMGTEAFF.

In DNA form, the CDR3 reads TGCAGTGCTCAAACAAACAGGGAGTTGTGGGTCACTGAAGCTTTCTTT. Translating it yields CSAQTNRELWVTEAFF. The rearrangement uses TRBV20-1 and TRBJ1-1, with a weak D call TRBD1 (6 bases). There are 16 residues in the CDR3. Per germline, CDR1 DFQATT and CDR2 SNEGSKA (reference sequence). Trimming removed 5 bases from V and 4 bases from J, with 23 bases in between.

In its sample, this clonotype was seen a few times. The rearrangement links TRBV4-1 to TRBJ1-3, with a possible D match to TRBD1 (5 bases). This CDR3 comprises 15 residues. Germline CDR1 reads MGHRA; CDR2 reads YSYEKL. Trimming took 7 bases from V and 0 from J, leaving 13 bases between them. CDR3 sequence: CASTGPETSGNTIYF. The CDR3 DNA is TGCGCCAGCACAGGGCCGGAGACCTCTGGAAACACCATATATTTT.

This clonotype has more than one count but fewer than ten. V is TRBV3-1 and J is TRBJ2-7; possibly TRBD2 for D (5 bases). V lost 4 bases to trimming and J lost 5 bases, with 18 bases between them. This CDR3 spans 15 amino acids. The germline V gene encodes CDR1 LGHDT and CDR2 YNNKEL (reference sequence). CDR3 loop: CASSRLGQLRDEQYF. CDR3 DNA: TGTGCCAGCAGCCGGCTGGGTCAGCTGAGGGACGAGCAGTACTTC.

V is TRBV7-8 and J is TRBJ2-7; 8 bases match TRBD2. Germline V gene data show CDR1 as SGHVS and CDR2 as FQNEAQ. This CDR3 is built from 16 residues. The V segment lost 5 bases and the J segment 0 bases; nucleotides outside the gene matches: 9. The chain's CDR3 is CASSSSTGTSSYEQYV. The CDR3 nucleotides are TGTGCCAGCAGCAGCTCGACCGGGACTAGCTCCTACGAGCAGTACGTC.

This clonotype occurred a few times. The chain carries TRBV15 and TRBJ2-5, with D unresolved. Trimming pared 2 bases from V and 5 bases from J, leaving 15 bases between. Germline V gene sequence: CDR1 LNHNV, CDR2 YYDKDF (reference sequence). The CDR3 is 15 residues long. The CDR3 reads CATSRPDTLGETQYF. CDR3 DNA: TGTGCCACCAGCAGACCCGATACCCTGGGGGAGACCCAGTACTTC. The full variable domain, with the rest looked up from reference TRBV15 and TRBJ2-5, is DAMVIQNPRYQVTQFGKPVTLSCSQTLNHNVMYWYQQKSSQAPKLLFHYYDKDFNNEADTPDNFQSRRPNTSFCFLDIRSPGLGDTAMYLCATSRPDTLGETQYFGPGTRLLVL.

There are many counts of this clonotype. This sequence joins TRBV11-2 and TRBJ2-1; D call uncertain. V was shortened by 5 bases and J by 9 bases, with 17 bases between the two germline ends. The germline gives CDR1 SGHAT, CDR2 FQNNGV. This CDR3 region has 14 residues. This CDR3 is CASSILTRGGEQFF. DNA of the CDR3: TGTGCCAGCAGCATCCTGACAAGAGGTGGTGAGCAGTTCTTC.

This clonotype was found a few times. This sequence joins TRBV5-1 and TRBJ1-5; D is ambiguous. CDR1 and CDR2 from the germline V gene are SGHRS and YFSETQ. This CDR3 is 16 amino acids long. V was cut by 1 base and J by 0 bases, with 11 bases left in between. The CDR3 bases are TGCGCCAGCAGCTTGTGGGCGGCCGATAGCAATCAGCCCCAGCATTTT. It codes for CASSLWAADSNQPQHF.

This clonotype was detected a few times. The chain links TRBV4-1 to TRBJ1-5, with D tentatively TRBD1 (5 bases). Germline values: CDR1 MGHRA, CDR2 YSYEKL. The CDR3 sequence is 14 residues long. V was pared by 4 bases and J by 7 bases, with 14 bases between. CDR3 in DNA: TGCGCCAGCAGCCGATGGGGCACTCCCCAGCCCCAGCATTTT. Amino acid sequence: CASSRWGTPQPQHF.

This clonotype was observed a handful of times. CDR3 bases: TGCGCCAGCAGCCAAGTTCAGGGGTACGAGCAGTACTTC. It yields the protein CASSQVQGYEQYF. V and J are TRBV4-1 and TRBJ2-7; weak D call: TRBD1 (6 bases). In germline, CDR1 is MGHRA, CDR2 YSYEKL. V was cut by 1 base and J by 4 bases, with 8 bases left in between. The CDR3 spans 13 residues.

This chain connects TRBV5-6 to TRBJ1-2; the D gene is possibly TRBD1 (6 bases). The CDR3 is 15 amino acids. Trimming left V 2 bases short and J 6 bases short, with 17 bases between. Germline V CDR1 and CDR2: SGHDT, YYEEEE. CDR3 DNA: TGTGCCAGCAGCTTTCCCTTTCCGGGGGCTGATGGCTACACCTTC. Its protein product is CASSFPFPGADGYTF.